Presented here are 19 T cell receptor beta chains from one specimen sequenced in a study of CD8+ T cells in alopecia areata. RNA was isolated and reverse transcribed to cDNA, the sequencing template. TCRdb's table, derived via immunoSEQ multiplex PCR, lists solely in-frame clones and lacks some. This sample yields more than 110,000 clones, of which approximately 85% are seen a single time; 25% belongs to the top ten. Treatment reported: oral pan-JAK inhibitor, 5-10 mg twice daily. This specimen was CD8+ T cells sorted from blood, taken at week 4, from a patient treated with tofacitinib. Receptor source: a human donor with alopecia areata.

The V call is TRBV2, the J call TRBJ1-5, with 7 bases lining up with TRBD1. The germline V gene has CDR1 SNHLY and CDR2 FYNNEI. J was trimmed by 2 bases and V by 5 bases; bases with no gene match: 3. CDR3 length: 14 residues. This chain's CDR3 is CASSRQGGNQPQHF. The DNA for the CDR3 is TGTGCCAGCAGTAGACAGGGTGGCAATCAGCCCCAGCATTTT. Complete variable domain (other parts from reference TRBV2 and TRBJ1-5): EPEVTQTPSHQVTQMGQEVILRCVPISNHLYFYWYRQILGQKVEFLVSFYNNEISEKSEIFDDQFSVERPDGSNFTLKIRSTKLEDSAMYFCASSRQGGNQPQHFGDGTRLSIL.

This rearrangement joins TRBV30 to TRBJ2-7; 11 bases agree with TRBD2. Trimming cost V 5 bases and J 1 base; bases outside gene matches: 1. This CDR3 comprises 13 residues. CDR1 and CDR2 (germline): GTSNPN, SVGIG (reference sequence). The CDR3 DNA reads as TGTGCCTGGGTAGCGGGGGGGTCCTACGAGCAGTACTTC. Translating it yields CAWVAGGSYEQYF.

The chain joins TRBV7-6 to TRBJ2-1; D ambiguous. Germline V lookup: CDR1 SGHVS, CDR2 FNYEAQ. This CDR3 has 14 amino acids. Deletions cut 5 bases from V and 5 bases from J, with 13 bases between. The CDR3 is CASSPDRQDNEQFF. For the CDR3, the DNA is TGTGCCAGCAGCCCCGATAGGCAGGACAATGAGCAGTTCTTC. Combining the CDR3 with reference TRBV7-6 and TRBJ2-1 gives the whole variable domain GAGVSQSPRYKVTKRGQDVALRCDPISGHVSLYWYRQALGQGPEFLTYFNYEAQQDKSGLPNDRFSAERPEGSISTLTIQRTEQRDSAMYRCASSPDRQDNEQFFGPGTRLTVL.

The chain couples TRBV2 to TRBJ2-1; 7 bases line up with TRBD1. After removal of 5 bases from V and 3 bases from J, the junction contained 7 bases not matched to a gene. Looked up from germline, CDR1 is SNHLY and CDR2 is FYNNEI. This CDR3 comprises 15 residues. The CDR3 bases are TGTGCCAGCAGTTTCCGGGACAGAGACTACAATGAGCAGTTCTTC. Translated: CASSFRDRDYNEQFF.

V gene TRBV15 combines with J gene TRBJ1-2; TRBD1 aligns across 11 bases. Germline loops: CDR1 LNHNV, CDR2 YYDKDF (reference sequence). There are 16 residues in the CDR3. V lost 1 base to trimming and J lost 7 bases; unmatched junction nucleotides: 8. CDR3 region: CATSRGRDRGIGGYTF. DNA for the CDR3: TGTGCCACCAGCAGAGGTCGGGACAGGGGGATTGGTGGCTACACCTTC.

This rearrangement joins TRBV4-3 to TRBJ2-6; possible D gene TRBD1, 5 bases. Germline V gives CDR1 LGHNA, CDR2 YSLEER. V was clipped by 0 bases and J by 3 bases, with 9 bases between them. The CDR3 sequence is 16 residues long. The CDR3 is CASSQDQGDGANVLTF. CDR3 in DNA: TGCGCCAGCAGCCAAGATCAAGGGGATGGGGCCAACGTCCTGACTTTC.

J is TRBJ2-7 and V is TRBV11-2; D not certain. The CDR3 totals 11 residues. Germline assignment: CDR1 SGHAT and CDR2 FQNNGV. Trimming took 8 bases from V and 4 from J, leaving 9 bases between them. The CDR3 spells CASGFRYEQYF. CDR3 coding DNA: TGTGCCAGCGGTTTTCGATACGAGCAGTACTTC.

The chain joins TRBV7-2 to TRBJ2-3, with TRBD2 matching 8 bases. Germline V gene sequence: CDR1 SGHTA, CDR2 FQGNSA. The CDR3 contains 16 residues. Trimming cost V 2 bases and J 6 bases; bases outside gene matches: 10. Written as DNA, the CDR3 is TGTGCCAGCAGCTTAATAGCGGGGTACGAGGCGGATACGCAGTATTTT. This translates into CASSLIAGYEADTQYF.

Notes on this clone: At one boundary the junction diverges from the germline segment, which might be a read error. V is TRBV7-7 and J is TRBJ2-3, with 10 bases fitting TRBD1. The CDR3 is 16 residues long. Germline V gives CDR1 SSHAT, CDR2 FNYEAQ (reference sequence). This CDR3 is CASSFGQGDMTDTQYF. CDR3 DNA: TGTGCTAGCAGCTTCGGACAGGGGGATATGACAGATACGCAGTATTTT. Based on the CDR3 plus reference TRBV7-7 and TRBJ2-3, the full variable domain is GAGVSQSPRYKVTKRGQDVTLRCDPISSHATLYWYQQALGQGPEFLTYFNYEAQPDKSGLPSDRFSAERPEGSISTLTIQRTEQRDSAMYRCASSFGQGDMTDTQYFGPGTRLTVL.

The rearrangement joins TRBV19 to TRBJ2-1; D possibly corresponds to TRBD1 (6 bases). The CDR3 is made up of 13 amino acids. V was clipped by 6 bases and J by 7 bases, with 13 bases between them. Germline lookup yields CDR1 LNHDA and CDR2 SQIVND (reference sequence). The CDR3 here is CASSPQGMNEQFF. The CDR3 DNA sequence: TGTGCCAGTAGCCCACAGGGTATGAATGAGCAGTTCTTC.

CDR3 nucleotide sequence: TGTGCTAGTGGTTTGGAGGGGGGCCCCGGGAGACTCCGGAGCACAGATACGCAGTATTTT. Translated: CASGLEGGPGRLRSTDTQYF. This chain uses TRBV12-5 with TRBJ2-3; either TRBD1 or TRBD2 may supply D (6 bases each). The germline CDR1 and CDR2 sequences are LGHNT and FRNRAP. The germline V and J ends were trimmed by 1 base and 0 bases, with 23 bases remaining between them. The CDR3 contains 20 residues.

The chain links TRBV30 to TRBJ2-1, with D possibly called TRBD1 or TRBD2 (6 bases each). This CDR3 has 11 residues. Germline CDR1 reads GTSNPN; CDR2 reads SVGIG (reference sequence). Trimming removed 5 bases from V and 8 bases from J, with 10 bases in between. The CDR3 reads CAWGGGYEQFF. The CDR3 DNA follows: TGTGCCTGGGGAGGGGGGTATGAGCAGTTCTTC.

The J gene is TRBJ2-5, the V gene TRBV29-1; D tentatively reads TRBD1 or TRBD2 (6 bases each). The DNA end is more similar to TRBJ2-7, so the J call may be wrong. Germline loops: CDR1 SQVTM, CDR2 ANQGSEA. This CDR3 spans 12 amino acids. The CDR3 reads CSVVGGAYEQYF. The CDR3 DNA reads TGCAGCGTTGTCGGGGGCGCCTACGAGCAGTACTTC.

The table lists this clone with a few counts. This chain uses TRBV21-1 with TRBJ2-1. TRBV21-1 counts as a pseudogene. The CDR3 runs 12 residues. CDR3 nucleotide sequence: TGTGCCAGCAGCAAAGAACGCCGTGAGCAGTTCTTC. It specifies CASSKERREQFF.

The gene calls are TRBV5-6 and TRBJ2-7; 10 bases line up with TRBD1. The V gene end was trimmed by 3 bases and the J gene end by 0 bases; junction bases not matched to a gene: 0. The germline CDR1 and CDR2 sequences are SGHDT and YYEEEE. CDR3 length: 14 residues. The CDR3 bases are TGTGCCAGCAGCTGGACAGGGGGCTCCTACGAGCAGTACTTC. The encoded protein is CASSWTGGSYEQYF.

The rearrangement links TRBV4-1 to TRBJ2-3; a possible D gene is TRBD2 (6 bases). V was trimmed by 1 base and J by 0 bases, leaving 17 bases between them. The CDR3 loop spans 18 amino acids. Germline V gene lookup returns CDR1 MGHRA and CDR2 YSYEKL. This chain's CDR3 is CASSQVAIWGESTDTQYF. For the CDR3, the DNA is TGCGCCAGCAGCCAAGTTGCCATTTGGGGGGAGAGCACAGATACGCAGTATTTT.

V is TRBV5-1 and J is TRBJ2-3, with TRBD2 identical over 12 bases. This CDR3 contains 18 residues. Germline V gene sequence: CDR1 SGHRS, CDR2 YFSETQ. V trimming: 0 bases; J trimming: 0 bases; junction bases outside the gene matches: 5. The CDR3, as DNA: TGCGCCAGCAGCTTGGTCCTAGCGGGGGGGACTAGCACAGATACGCAGTATTTT. Translation gives CASSLVLAGGTSTDTQYF.

This rearrangement joins TRBV19 to TRBJ2-4; D possibly uses TRBD1 or TRBD2 (7 bases each). Per the germline V gene, CDR1 is LNHDA and CDR2 is SQIVND (reference sequence). The ends were cut back, 0 bases at V and 7 bases at J, with 16 bases in the middle. CDR3 length: 16 residues. CDR3 region: CASSIDRLAGGNIQYF. CDR3 DNA: TGTGCCAGTAGTATAGATCGACTAGCAGGGGGGAACATTCAGTACTTC.

This clone was seen a handful of times. The chain uses TRBV10-3 and TRBJ2-7; TRBD2 might be the D (6 bases). The CDR3 totals 11 residues. Trimming removed 8 bases at V and 6 bases at J, with 11 bases between. Germline V gives CDR1 ENHRY, CDR2 SYGVKD. The CDR3 nucleotides are TGTGCCATCGGAGGGGAGGCCGAGCAGTACTTC. Translated: CAIGGEAEQYF.